The T cell receptor beta chain described here comes from a study of tumor-infiltrating lymphocytes in primary liver carcinoma. Using a constant-region primer together with ProtoScript II reverse transcriptase, TCR beta cDNA was made from about 500 ng of total RNA. Libraries for TCR beta were built through three nested multiplex PCR rounds, which together made up a slightly modified ARM-PCR procedure. Each of the first two PCR rounds ran approximately 9 cycles with TRBV1-TRBV30 forward and C-beta reverse primers. In TCRdb, the multiplex PCR reads were re-called with MiXCR into one record per CDR3 protein. Of approximately 330,000 distinct CDR3 sequences detected, 65% appear once; the ten largest clones hold 5% to 6.5%. To note about this clonotype: A single base separates this from a much larger clone, so it may be a read error.

Germline DNA was also extracted, while the blood RNA originated from unsorted whole blood. Germline V gene data show CDR1 as LGHNA and CDR2 as YNFKEQ. The CDR3 totals 13 residues. The clonotype comes from a man aged 35 to 55 with primary liver carcinoma and hepatitis B virus infection. The chain uses TRBV4-2 and TRBJ2-7, with 7 bases fitting TRBD2. The sequenced sample was peripheral blood. The CDR3 DNA reads TGTGCCAGCAGCCAAGACAGGGACTACGGGCAGTACTTC. Translated, it gives CASSQDRDYGQYF.